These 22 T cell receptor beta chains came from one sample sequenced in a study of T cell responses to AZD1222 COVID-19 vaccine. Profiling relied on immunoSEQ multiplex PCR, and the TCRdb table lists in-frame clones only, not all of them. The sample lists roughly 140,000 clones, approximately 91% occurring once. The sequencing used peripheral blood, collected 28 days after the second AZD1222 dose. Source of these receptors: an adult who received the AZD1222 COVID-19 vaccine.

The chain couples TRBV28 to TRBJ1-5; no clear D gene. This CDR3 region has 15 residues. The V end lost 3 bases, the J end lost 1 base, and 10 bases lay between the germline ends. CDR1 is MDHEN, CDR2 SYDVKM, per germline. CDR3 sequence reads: CASSFNAGSNQPQHF. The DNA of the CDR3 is TGTGCCAGCAGTTTTAACGCGGGGAGCAATCAGCCCCAGCATTTT.

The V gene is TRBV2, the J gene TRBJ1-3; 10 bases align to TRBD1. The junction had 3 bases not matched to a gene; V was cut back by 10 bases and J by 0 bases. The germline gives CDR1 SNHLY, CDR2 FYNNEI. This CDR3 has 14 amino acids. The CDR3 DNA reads TGTGCCATGACAGGGGGCTCCTCTGGAAACACCATATATTTT. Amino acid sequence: CAMTGGSSGNTIYF.

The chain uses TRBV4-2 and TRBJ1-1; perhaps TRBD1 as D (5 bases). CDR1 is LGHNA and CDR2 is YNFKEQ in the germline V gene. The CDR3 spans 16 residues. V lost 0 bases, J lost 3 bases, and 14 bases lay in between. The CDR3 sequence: CASSQDWGRTDTEAFF. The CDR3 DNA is TGTGCCAGCAGCCAAGATTGGGGCAGAACGGACACTGAAGCTTTCTTT.

The CDR3 nucleotides are TGTGCCAGCCAAGGGGGGGCAGATACGCAGTATTTT. As protein: CASQGGADTQYF. The chain employs TRBV12-3 or TRBV12-4 and TRBJ2-3; D may be TRBD2 (7 bases). The CDR3 runs to 12 residues. Trimming shortened V by 8 bases and J by 4 bases, and 10 bases separated the two germline ends.

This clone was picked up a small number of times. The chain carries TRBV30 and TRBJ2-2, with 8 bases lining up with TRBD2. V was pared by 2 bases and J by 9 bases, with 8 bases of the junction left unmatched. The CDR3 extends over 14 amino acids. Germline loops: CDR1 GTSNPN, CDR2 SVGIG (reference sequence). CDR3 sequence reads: CAWSNGRAIRELFF. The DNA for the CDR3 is TGTGCCTGGAGTAACGGGAGGGCCATCCGGGAGCTGTTTTTT.

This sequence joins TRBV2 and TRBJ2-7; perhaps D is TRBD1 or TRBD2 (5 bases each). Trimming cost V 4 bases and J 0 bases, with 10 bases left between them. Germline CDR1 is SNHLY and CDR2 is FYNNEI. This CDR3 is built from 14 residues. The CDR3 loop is CASSGGTHSYEQYF. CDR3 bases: TGTGCCAGCAGTGGAGGGACGCACTCCTACGAGCAGTACTTC.

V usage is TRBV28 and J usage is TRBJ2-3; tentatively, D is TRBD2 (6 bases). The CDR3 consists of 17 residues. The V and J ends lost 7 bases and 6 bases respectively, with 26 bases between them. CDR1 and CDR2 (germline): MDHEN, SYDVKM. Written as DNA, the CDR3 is TGTGCCAGCACTGATAATGGAGGCGGGACCCGACGGGATACGCAGTATTTT. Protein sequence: CASTDNGGGTRRDTQYF.

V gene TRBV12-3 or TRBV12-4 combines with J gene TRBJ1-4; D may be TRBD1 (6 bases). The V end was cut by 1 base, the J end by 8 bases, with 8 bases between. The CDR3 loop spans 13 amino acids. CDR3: CASSLDRVEKLFF. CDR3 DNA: TGTGCCAGCAGTTTAGACAGGGTCGAAAAACTGTTTTTT.

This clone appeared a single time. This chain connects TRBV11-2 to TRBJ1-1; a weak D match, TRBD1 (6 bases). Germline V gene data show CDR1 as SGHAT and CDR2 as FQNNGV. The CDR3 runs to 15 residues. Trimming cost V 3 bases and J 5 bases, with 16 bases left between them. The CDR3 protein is CASSFRGGGWTEAFF. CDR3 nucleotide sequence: TGTGCCAGCAGCTTCAGAGGGGGGGGCTGGACTGAAGCTTTCTTT.

DNA of the CDR3: TGTGCCAGTAAGGAGCGGCAGGCGTTTGATACGCAGTATTTT. The encoded protein is CASKERQAFDTQYF. This rearrangement joins TRBV19 to TRBJ2-3, with D perhaps matching TRBD2 (5 bases). The CDR3 has 14 amino acids. Germline V gene lookup returns CDR1 LNHDA and CDR2 SQIVND (reference sequence). Trimming left V 7 bases short and J 6 bases short, with 17 bases between. Combining the CDR3 with reference TRBV19 and TRBJ2-3 gives the whole variable domain DGGITQSPKYLFRKEGQNVTLSCEQNLNHDAMYWYRQDPGQGLRLIYYSQIVNDFQKGDIAEGYSVSREKKESFPLTVTSAQKNPTAFYLCASKERQAFDTQYFGPGTRLTVL.

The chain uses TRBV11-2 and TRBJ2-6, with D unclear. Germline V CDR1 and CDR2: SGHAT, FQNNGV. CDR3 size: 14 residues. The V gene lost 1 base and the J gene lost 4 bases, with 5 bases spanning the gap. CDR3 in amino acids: CASSLGFGANVLTF. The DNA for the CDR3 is TGTGCCAGCAGCTTAGGGTTCGGGGCCAACGTCCTGACTTTC.

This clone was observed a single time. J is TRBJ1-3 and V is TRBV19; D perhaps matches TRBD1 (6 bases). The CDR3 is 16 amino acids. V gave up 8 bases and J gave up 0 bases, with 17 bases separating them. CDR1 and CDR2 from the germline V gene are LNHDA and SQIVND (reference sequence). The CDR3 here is CASYQTGLSSGNTIYF. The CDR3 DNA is TGTGCCAGTTACCAGACAGGCCTGAGCTCTGGAAACACCATATATTTT. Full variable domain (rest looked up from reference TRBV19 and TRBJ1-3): DGGITQSPKYLFRKEGQNVTLSCEQNLNHDAMYWYRQDPGQGLRLIYYSQIVNDFQKGDIAEGYSVSREKKESFPLTVTSAQKNPTAFYLCASYQTGLSSGNTIYFGEGSWLTVV.

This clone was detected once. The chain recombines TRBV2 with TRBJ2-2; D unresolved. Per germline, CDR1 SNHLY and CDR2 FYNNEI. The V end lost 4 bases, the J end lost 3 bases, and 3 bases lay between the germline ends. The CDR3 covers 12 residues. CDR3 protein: CASSGYTGELFF. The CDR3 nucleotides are TGTGCCAGCAGTGGTTACACCGGGGAGCTGTTTTTT.

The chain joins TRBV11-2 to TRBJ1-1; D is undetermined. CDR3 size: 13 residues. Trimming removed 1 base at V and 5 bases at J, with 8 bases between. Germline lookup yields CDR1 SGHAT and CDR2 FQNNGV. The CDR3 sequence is CASSLGTLTEAFF. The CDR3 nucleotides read TGTGCCAGCAGCTTAGGGACGCTGACTGAAGCTTTCTTT. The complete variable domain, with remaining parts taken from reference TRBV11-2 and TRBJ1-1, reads EAGVAQSPRYKIIEKRQSVAFWCNPISGHATLYWYQQILGQGPKLLIQFQNNGVVDDSQLPKDRFSAERLKGVDSTLKIQPAKLEDSAVYLCASSLGTLTEAFFGQGTRLTVV.

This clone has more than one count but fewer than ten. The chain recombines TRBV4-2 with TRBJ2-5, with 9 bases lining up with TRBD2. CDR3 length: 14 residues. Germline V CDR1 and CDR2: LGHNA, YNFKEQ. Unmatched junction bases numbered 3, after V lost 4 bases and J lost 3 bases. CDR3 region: CASSRGGGEETQYF. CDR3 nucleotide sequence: TGTGCCAGCAGCCGGGGCGGGGGGGAAGAGACCCAGTACTTC.

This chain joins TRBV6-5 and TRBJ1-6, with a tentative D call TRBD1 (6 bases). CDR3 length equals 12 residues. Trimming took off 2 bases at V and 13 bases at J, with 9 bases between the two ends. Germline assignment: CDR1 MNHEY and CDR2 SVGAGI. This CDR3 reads CASSYRGEPLHF. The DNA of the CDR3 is TGTGCCAGCAGTTACAGGGGGGAGCCCCTCCACTTT.

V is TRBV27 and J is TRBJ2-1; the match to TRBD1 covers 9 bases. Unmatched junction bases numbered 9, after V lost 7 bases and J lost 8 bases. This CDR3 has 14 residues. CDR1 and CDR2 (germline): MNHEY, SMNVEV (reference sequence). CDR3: CASKLQGASDEQFF. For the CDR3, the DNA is TGTGCCAGCAAATTACAGGGGGCAAGCGATGAGCAGTTCTTC.

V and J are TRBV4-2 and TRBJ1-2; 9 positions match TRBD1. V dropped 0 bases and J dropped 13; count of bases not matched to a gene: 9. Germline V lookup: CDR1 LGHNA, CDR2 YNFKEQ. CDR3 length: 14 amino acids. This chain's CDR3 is CASSQDHWTGVRTF. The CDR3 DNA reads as TGTGCCAGCAGCCAAGATCACTGGACAGGGGTTCGCACCTTC.

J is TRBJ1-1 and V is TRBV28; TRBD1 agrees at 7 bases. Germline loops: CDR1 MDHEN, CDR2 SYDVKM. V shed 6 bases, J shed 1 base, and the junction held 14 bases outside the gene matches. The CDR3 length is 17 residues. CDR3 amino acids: CASSLPGQRMTNTEAFF. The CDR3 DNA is TGTGCCAGCAGCTTACCGGGACAGCGAATGACGAACACTGAAGCTTTCTTT.

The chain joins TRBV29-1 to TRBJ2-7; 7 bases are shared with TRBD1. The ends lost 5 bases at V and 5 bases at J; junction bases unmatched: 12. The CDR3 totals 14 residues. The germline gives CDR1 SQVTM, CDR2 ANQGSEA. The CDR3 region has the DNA TGCAGCGTTCCCGGGACAGAGGGGAGAAACGAGCAGTACTTC. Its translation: CSVPGTEGRNEQYF.

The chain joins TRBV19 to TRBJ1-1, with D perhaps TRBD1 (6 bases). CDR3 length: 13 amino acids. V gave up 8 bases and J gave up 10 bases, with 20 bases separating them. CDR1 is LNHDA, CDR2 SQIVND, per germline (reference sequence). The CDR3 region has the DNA TGTGCCAGTGCCTGGCAGGGGAAATTCGGAGCTTTCTTT. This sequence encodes CASAWQGKFGAFF.

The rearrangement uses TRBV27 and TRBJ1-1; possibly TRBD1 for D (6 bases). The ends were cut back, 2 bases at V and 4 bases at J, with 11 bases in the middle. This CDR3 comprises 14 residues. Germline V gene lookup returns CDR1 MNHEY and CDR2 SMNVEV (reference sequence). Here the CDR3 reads CASSLGPGATEAFF. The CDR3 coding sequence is TGTGCCAGCAGTTTAGGTCCGGGGGCCACTGAAGCTTTCTTT.